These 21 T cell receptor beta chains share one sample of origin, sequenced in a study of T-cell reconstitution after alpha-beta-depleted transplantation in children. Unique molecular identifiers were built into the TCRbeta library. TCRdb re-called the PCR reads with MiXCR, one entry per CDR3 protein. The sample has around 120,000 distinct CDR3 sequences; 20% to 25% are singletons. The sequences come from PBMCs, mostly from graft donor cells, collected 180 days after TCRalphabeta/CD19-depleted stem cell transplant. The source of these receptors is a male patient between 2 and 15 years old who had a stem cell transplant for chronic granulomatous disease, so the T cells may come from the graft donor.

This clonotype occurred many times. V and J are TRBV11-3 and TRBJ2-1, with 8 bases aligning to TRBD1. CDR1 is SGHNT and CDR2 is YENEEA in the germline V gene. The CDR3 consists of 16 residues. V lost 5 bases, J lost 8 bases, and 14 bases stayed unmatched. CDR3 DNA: TGTGCCAGCAGCCGAACCGGGACAGGAATTCGCCATGAGCAGTTCTTC. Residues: CASSRTGTGIRHEQFF.

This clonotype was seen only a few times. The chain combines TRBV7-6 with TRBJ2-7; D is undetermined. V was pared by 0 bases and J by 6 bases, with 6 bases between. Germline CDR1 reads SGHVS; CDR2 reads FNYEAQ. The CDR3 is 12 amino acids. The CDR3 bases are TGTGCCAGCAGCTTAGCGGCAGGCGAGCAGTACTTC. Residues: CASSLAAGEQYF.

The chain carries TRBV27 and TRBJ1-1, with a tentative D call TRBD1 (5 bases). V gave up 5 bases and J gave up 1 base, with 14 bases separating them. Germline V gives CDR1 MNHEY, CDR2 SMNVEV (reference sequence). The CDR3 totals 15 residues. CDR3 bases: TGTGCCAGCAGTCCGTGGGGACGGCAGAACACTGAAGCTTTCTTT. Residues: CASSPWGRQNTEAFF.

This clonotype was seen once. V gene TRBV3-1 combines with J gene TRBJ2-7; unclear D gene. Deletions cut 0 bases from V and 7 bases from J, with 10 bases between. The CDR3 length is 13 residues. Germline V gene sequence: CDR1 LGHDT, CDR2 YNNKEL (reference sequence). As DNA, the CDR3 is TGTGCCAGCAGCCAAGATATCGGAATAGAGCAGTACTTC. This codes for CASSQDIGIEQYF.

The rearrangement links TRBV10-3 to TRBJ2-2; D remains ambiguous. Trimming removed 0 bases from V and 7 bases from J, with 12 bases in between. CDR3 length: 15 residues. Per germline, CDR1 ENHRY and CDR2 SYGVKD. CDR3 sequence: CAISESAIQGGELFF. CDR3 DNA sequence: TGTGCCATCAGTGAGTCGGCCATCCAAGGCGGGGAGCTGTTTTTT.

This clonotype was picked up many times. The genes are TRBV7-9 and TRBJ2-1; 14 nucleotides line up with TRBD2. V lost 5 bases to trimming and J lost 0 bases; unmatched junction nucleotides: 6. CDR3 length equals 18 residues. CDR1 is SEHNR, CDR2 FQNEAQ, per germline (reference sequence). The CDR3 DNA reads TGTGCCAGCAGCCCGGGACTAGCGGGGGCCAGCTCCTACAATGAGCAGTTCTTC. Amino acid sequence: CASSPGLAGASSYNEQFF.

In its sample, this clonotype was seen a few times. CDR3 bases: TGTGCCACCAGTGATTCTGGGGGACTGGTCTACAATGAGCAGTTCTTC. It is translated as CATSDSGGLVYNEQFF. The J gene is TRBJ2-1, the V gene TRBV24-1; maybe TRBD2 (6 bases). CDR3 length: 16 amino acids. V lost 2 bases and J 3 bases, leaving 13 bases between the germline ends. Germline V gives CDR1 KGHDR, CDR2 SFDVKD.

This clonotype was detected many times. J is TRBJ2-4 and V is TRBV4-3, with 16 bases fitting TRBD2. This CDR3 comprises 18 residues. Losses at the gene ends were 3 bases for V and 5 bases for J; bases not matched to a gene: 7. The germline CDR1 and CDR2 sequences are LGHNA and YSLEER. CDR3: CASSHVLGLAGGENIQYF. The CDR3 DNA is TGCGCCAGCAGCCACGTACTGGGACTAGCGGGGGGGGAAAACATTCAGTACTTC.

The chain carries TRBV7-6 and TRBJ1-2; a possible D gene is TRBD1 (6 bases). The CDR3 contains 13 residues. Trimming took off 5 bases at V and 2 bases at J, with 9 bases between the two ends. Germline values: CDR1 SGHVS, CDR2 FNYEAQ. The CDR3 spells CASSRGQNYGYTF. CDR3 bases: TGTGCCAGCAGCCGCGGACAGAACTATGGCTACACCTTC.

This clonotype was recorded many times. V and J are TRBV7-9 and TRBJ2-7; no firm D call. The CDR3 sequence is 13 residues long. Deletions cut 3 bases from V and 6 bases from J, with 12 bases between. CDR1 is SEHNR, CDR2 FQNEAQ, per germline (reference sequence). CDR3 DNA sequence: TGTGCCAGCAGCTTTAATCTTCCTAGCGAGCAGTACTTC. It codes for CASSFNLPSEQYF.

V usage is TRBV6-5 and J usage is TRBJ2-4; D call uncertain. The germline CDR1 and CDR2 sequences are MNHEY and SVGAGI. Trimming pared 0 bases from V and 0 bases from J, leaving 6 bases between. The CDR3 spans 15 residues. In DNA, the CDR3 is TGTGCCAGCAGTTACTCGGTTCTAGCCAAAAACATTCAGTACTTC. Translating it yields CASSYSVLAKNIQYF.

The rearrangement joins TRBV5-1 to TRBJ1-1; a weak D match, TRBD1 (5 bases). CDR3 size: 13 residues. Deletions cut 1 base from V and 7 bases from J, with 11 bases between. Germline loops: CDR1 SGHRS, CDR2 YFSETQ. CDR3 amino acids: CASSLRQGFEAFF. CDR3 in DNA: TGCGCCAGCAGCTTGAGGCAGGGCTTTGAAGCTTTCTTT.

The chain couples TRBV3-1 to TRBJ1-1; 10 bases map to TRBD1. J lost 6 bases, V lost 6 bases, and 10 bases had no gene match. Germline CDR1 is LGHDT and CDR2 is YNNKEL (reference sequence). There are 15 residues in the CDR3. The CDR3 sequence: CASSARDRGRSEAFF. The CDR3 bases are TGTGCCAGCAGTGCCCGGGACAGGGGAAGATCTGAAGCTTTCTTT.

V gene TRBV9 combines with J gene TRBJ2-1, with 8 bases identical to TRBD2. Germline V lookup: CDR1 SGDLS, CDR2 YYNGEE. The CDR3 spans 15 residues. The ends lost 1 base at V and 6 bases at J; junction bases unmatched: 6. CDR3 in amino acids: CASSVRTSSINEQFF. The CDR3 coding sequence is TGTGCCAGCAGCGTAAGGACTAGCTCTATCAATGAGCAGTTCTTC.

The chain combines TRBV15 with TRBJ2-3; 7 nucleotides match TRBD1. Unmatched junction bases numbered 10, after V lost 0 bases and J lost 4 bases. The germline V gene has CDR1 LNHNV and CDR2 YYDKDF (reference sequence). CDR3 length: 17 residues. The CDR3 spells CATSRDDKTGRPDTQYF. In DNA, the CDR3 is TGTGCCACCAGCAGAGACGATAAGACAGGGCGACCAGATACGCAGTATTTT.

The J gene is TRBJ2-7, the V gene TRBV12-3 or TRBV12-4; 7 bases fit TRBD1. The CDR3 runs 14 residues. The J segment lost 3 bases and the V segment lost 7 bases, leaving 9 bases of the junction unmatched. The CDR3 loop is CASTIPGQLYEQYF. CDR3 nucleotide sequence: TGTGCCAGCACCATACCGGGACAGCTCTACGAGCAGTACTTC.

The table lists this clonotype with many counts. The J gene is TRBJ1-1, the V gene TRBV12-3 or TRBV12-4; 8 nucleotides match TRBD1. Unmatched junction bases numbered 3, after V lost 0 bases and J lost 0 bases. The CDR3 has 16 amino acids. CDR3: CASSLATGVMNTEAFF. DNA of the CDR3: TGTGCCAGCAGTTTAGCGACAGGGGTAATGAACACTGAAGCTTTCTTT.

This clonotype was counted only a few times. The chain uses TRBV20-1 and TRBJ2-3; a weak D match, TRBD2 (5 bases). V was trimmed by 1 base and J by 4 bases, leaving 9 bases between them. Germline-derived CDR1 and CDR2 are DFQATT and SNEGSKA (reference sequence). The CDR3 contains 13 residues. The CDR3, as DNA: TGCAGTGCTAGAGTATCTAGCCCAGATACGCAGTATTTT. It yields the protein CSARVSSPDTQYF.

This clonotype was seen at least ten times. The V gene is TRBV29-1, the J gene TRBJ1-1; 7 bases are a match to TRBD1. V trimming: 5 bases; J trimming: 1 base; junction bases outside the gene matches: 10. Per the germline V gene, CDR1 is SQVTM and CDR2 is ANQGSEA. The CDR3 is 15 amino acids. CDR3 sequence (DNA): TGCAGCGTTCAATACAGGGGCCTTAAGAACACTGAAGCTTTCTTT. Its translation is CSVQYRGLKNTEAFF.

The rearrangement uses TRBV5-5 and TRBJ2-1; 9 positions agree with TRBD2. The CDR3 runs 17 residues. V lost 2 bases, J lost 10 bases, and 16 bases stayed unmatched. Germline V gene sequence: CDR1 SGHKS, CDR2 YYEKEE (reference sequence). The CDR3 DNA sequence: TGTGCCAGCAGCTTCCTAGCGGGGACACAAGGGGTCAAGGAGCAGTTCTTC. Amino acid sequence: CASSFLAGTQGVKEQFF.

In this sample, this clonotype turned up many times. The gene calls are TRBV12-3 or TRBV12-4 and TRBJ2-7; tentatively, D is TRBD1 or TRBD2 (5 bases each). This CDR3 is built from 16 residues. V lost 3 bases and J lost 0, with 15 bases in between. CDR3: CASSFILGTSSYEQYF. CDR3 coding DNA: TGTGCCAGCAGTTTTATTCTGGGGACCAGCTCCTACGAGCAGTACTTC.